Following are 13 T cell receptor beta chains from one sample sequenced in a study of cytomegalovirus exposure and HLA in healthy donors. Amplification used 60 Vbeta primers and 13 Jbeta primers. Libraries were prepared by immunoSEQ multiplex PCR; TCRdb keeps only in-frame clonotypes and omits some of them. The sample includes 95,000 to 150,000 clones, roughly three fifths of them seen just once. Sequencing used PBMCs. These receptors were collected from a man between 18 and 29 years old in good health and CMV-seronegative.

The CDR3 loop is CASSRGQFGQSNEQFF. CDR3 nucleotide sequence: TGCGCCAGCAGCCGGGGACAGTTTGGGCAGAGCAATGAGCAGTTCTTC. The V call is TRBV5-1, the J call TRBJ2-1; 7 bases agree with TRBD1. The CDR3 consists of 16 residues. V shed 4 bases and J 6 bases; nucleotides not matched to a gene: 13. Germline CDR1 reads SGHRS; CDR2 reads YFSETQ.

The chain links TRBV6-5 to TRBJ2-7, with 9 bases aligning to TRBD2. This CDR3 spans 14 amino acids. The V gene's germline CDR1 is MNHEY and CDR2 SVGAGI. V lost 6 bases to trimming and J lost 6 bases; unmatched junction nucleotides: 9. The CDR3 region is CASRPIAGVREQYF. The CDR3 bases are TGTGCCAGCAGACCGATAGCGGGAGTTCGCGAGCAGTACTTC.

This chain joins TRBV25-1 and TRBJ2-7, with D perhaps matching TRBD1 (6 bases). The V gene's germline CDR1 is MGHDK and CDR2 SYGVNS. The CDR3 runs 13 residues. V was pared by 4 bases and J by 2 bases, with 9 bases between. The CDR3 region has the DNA TGTGCCAGCAGTGTTCGGACAGCCTACGAGCAGTACTTC. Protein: CASSVRTAYEQYF.

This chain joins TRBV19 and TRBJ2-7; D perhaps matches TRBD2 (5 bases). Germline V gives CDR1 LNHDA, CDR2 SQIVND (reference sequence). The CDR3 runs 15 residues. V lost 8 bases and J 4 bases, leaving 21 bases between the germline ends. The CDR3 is CASSDPSGLKYEQYF. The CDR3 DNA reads TGTGCCAGTTCCGACCCCAGCGGACTGAAGTACGAGCAGTACTTC.

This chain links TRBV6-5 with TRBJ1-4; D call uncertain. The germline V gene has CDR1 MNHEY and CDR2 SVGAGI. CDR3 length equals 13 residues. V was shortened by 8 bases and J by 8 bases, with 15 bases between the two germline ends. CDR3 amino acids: CASEEPNTEKLFF. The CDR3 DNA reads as TGTGCCAGCGAGGAGCCTAACACCGAAAAACTGTTTTTT.

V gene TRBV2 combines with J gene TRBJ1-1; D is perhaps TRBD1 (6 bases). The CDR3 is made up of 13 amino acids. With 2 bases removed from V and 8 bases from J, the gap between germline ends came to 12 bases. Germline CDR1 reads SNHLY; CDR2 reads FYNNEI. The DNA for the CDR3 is TGTGCCAGCAGTGAACACAGGGATGCCGAAGCTTTCTTT. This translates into CASSEHRDAEAFF.

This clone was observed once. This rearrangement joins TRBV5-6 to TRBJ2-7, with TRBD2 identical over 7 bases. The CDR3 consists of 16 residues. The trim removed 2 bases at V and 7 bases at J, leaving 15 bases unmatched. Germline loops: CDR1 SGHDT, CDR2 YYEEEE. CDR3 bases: TGTGCCAGCAGCTTCCGTTGGTCGAGGGAGGGAGTAGAGCAGTACTTC. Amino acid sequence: CASSFRWSREGVEQYF.

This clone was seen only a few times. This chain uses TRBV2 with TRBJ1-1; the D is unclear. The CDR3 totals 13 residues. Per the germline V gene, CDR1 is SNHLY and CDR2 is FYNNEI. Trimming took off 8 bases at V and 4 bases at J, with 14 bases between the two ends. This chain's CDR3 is CASLVVAGTEAFF. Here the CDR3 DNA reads TGTGCCAGCCTGGTAGTCGCGGGCACTGAAGCTTTCTTT.

CDR3 nucleotide sequence: TGTGCCAGCAGTTTAAGAGCGGGGGGGACGTACAATGAGCAGTTCTTC. This codes for CASSLRAGGTYNEQFF. V usage is TRBV27 and J usage is TRBJ2-1; TRBD2 matches at 10 bases. The V segment lost 2 bases and the J segment 4 bases; nucleotides outside the gene matches: 5. The CDR3 is 16 amino acids. Per the germline V gene, CDR1 is MNHEY and CDR2 is SMNVEV (reference sequence).

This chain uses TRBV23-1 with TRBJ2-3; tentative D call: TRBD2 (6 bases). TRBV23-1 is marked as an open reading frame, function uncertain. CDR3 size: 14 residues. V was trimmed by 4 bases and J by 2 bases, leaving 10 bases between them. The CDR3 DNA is TGCGCCAGCAGTCCGGCGGGGCCCACAGATACGCAGTATTTT. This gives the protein CASSPAGPTDTQYF.

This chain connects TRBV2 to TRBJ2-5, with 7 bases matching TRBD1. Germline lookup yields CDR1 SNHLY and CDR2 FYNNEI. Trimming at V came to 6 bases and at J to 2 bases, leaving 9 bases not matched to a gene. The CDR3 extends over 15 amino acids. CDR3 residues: CASSRDSPRQETQYF. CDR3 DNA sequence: TGTGCCAGCAGCCGGGACAGTCCCCGACAAGAGACCCAGTACTTC.

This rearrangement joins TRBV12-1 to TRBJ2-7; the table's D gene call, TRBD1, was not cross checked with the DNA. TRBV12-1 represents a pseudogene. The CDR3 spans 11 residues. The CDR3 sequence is CASSIRAEQYF. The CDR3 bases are TGTGCCAGCAGCATCAGGGCCGAGCAGTACTTC.

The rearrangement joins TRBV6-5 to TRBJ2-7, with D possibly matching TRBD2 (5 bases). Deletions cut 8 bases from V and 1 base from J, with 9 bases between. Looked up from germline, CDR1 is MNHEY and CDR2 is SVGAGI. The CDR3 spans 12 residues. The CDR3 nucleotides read TGTGCCAGCGGAGCGGCATCCTACGAGCAGTACTTC. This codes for CASGAASYEQYF.